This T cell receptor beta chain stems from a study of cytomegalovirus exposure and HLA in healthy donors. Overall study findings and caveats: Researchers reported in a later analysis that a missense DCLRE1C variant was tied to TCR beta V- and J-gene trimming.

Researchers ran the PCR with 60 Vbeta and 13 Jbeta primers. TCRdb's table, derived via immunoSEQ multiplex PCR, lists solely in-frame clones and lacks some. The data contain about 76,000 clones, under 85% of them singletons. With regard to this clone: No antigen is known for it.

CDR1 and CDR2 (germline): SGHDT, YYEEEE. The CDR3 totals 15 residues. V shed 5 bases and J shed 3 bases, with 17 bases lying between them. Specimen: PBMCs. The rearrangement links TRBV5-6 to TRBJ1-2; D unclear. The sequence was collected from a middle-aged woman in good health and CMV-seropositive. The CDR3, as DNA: TGTGCCAGCAGATCCCCCGTGACAATCGACTATGGCTACACCTTC. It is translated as CASRSPVTIDYGYTF.